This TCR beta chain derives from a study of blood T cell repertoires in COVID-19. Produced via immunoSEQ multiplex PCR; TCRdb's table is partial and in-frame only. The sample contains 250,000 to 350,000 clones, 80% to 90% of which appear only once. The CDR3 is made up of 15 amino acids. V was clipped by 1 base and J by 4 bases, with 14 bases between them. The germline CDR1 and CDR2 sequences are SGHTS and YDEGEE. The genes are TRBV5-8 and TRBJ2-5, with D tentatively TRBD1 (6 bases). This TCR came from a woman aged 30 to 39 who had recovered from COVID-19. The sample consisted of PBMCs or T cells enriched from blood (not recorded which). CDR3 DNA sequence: TGTGCCAGCAGCTTGATCCGGCTGGGGGCAGAGACCCAGTACTTC. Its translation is CASSLIRLGAETQYF.